Below are 3 T cell receptor beta chains sequenced from a single sample in a study of blood T cell repertoires in COVID-19. Assay: immunoSEQ multiplex PCR; the TCRdb copy retains only in-frame clones and omits some. The sample yields approximately 90,000 clones, approximately 90% seen once. Source material: peripheral blood. The receptors stem from a man aged 60 to 75 with acute or convalescent COVID-19.

The CDR3 bases are TGTGCCAGCAGTACGGGACAGGGTAGGGGAGCTTTCTTT. Amino acid sequence: CASSTGQGRGAFF. The chain couples TRBV6-5 to TRBJ1-1; 9 bases fit TRBD1. CDR1 and CDR2 from the germline V gene are MNHEY and SVGAGI. V lost 5 bases, J lost 10 bases, and 8 bases stayed unmatched. This CDR3 is built from 13 residues.

This rearrangement joins TRBV18 to TRBJ1-1, with TRBD1 as a possible D gene (5 bases). Trimming stripped 6 bases from V and 6 bases from J, with 20 bases between. This CDR3 contains 15 residues. Germline lookup yields CDR1 KGHSH and CDR2 LQKENI. CDR3 residues: CASSPKTGPGAEAFF. CDR3 in DNA: TGTGCCAGCTCTCCTAAAACAGGTCCTGGGGCTGAAGCTTTCTTT.

This sequence joins TRBV3-1 (or the pseudogene TRBV3-2) and TRBJ2-1; 10 bases match TRBD2. CDR1 and CDR2 from the germline V gene are LGHDT and YNNKEL (reference sequence). V lost 1 base, J lost 4 bases, and 13 bases stayed unmatched. This CDR3 contains 19 residues. CDR3: CASSQGMAPSGGLYNEQFF. CDR3 bases: TGTGCCAGCAGCCAAGGTATGGCCCCTAGCGGGGGACTGTACAATGAGCAGTTCTTC.